This paragraph reports one TCR beta chain. It lacks a known antigen. Within one base of it there is no much larger clone, and no base qualities were kept. The CDR3 holds 14 amino acids from the cysteine to the phenylalanine. Kept here is only the CDR3 DNA, which spans 42 bases and is read in frame from base 1. The germline V gene yields SGDLS for CDR1 and YYNGEE for CDR2. V gives up 0 bases and J gives up 0 bases, and the segment between their germline ends measures 6 bases. Receptor libraries were prepared by RT-PCR. TCRdb records Illumina HiSeq 2500 as the sequencer. Using fastp at Q25 and MiXCR, TCRdb reprocessed the public reads and kept productive beta chains. Every CDR3 protein is listed once, alongside the most common genes and DNA of its rows. The sample table shows roughly 700,000 distinct CDR3 sequences, and 14% are seen once. The ten biggest clones cover roughly 6.4% of the sample. The data belong to a study of response to subunit inactivated influenza vaccine (dated 2018 in TCRdb). About the study as a whole: To follow how T cells responded to a trivalent subunit inactivated influenza vaccine, the researchers relied on deep quantitative profiling of the T cell receptor repertoire. Results and caveats for the whole study, not just this receptor: It was suggested by the authors that each seasonal influenza vaccination may recruit only a limited number of new T cells.

This specimen was PBMCs from blood, taken roughly 15 days before vaccination. Recombination joined TRBV9 with TRBJ2-5; no D segment can be confidently identified. This receptor was obtained from a man in his fifties or sixties who received an inactivated influenza vaccine. Donor details come from another sample of the same person, matched by shared clones. The nucleotide sequence reads TGTGCCAGCAGCGTAGGTCCTTACCAAGAGACCCAGTACTTC. It is translated as CASSVGPYQETQYF. The reference TRBV9 and TRBJ2-5 proteins fill in what lies around the CDR3, so the full variable domain reads DSGVTQTPKHLITATGQRVTLRCSPRSGDLSVYWYQQSLDQGLQFLIQYYNGEERAKGNILERFSAQQFPDLHSELNLSSLELGDSALYFCASSVGPYQETQYFGPGTRLLVL.